Listed here is a single T cell receptor beta chain. The antigen is undetermined. The data originate from a study of cytomegalovirus exposure and HLA in healthy donors. Germline CDR1 reads SGHVS; CDR2 reads FQNEAQ. V was cut by 5 bases and J by 3 bases, with 16 bases left in between. CDR3 length: 16 residues. Primers included in the PCR were 60 Vbeta and 13 Jbeta primers. Generated by immunoSEQ multiplex PCR, the TCRdb table keeps only in-frame clones and is missing some. Found here are about 110,000 clones, around 80% of them singletons; the top ten hold 6.1%. General study results and limits: It was shown in a later analysis that HLA-associated TCR beta chains were more clonally expanded than other, equally common chains.

Sequencing input: PBMCs. This receptor was obtained from a woman between 45 and 60 years old in good health and CMV-seropositive. The V and J genes are TRBV7-8 and TRBJ2-2; TRBD2 is a possible D gene (6 bases). Here the CDR3 DNA reads TGTGCCAGCAGCCGGAGGGGCGGGGCCGACACCGGGGAGCTGTTTTTT. Translating gives CASSRRGGADTGELFF.